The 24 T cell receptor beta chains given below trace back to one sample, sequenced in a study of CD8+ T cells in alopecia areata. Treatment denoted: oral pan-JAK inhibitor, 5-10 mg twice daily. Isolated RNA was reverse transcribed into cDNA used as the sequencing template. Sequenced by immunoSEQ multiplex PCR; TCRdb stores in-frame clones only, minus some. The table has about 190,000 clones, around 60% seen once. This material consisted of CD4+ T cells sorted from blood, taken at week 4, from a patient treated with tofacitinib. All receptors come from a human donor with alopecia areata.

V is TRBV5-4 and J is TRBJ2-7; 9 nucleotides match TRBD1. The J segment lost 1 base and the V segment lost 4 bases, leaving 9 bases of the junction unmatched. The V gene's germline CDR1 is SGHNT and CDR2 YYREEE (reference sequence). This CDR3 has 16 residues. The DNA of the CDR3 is TGTGCCAGCAGCCTGTTCACCGGGACAGGGTCCTACGAGCAGTACTTC. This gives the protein CASSLFTGTGSYEQYF.

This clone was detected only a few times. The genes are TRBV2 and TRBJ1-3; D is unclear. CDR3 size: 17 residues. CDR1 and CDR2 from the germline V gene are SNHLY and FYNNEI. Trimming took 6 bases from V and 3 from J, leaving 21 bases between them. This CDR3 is CASRFFGSSPGGNTIYF. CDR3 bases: TGTGCCAGCAGGTTCTTCGGGTCCTCTCCTGGTGGAAACACCATATATTTT.

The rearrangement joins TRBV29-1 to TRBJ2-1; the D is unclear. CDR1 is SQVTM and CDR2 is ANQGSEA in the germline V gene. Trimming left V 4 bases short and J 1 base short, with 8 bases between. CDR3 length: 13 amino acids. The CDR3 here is CSVGKRSYNEQFF. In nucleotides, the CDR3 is TGCAGCGTTGGCAAGAGGTCCTACAATGAGCAGTTCTTC.

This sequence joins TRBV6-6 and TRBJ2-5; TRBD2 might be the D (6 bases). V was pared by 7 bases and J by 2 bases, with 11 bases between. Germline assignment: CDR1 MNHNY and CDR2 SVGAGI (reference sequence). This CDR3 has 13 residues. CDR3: CASTRDLQETQYF. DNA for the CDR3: TGTGCCAGCACGCGGGACTTACAAGAGACCCAGTACTTC.

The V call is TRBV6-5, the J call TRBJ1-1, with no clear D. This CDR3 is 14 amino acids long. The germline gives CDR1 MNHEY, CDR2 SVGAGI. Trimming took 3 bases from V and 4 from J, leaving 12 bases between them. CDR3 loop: CASSYTGLGTEAFF. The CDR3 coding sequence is TGTGCCAGCAGTTATACGGGCCTTGGCACTGAAGCTTTCTTT.

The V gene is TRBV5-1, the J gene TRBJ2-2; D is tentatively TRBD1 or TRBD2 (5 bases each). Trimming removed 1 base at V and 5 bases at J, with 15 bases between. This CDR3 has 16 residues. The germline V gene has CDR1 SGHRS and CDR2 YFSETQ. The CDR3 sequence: CASSLRLGETTGELFF. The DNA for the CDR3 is TGCGCCAGCAGCTTGAGGTTGGGGGAAACAACCGGGGAGCTGTTTTTT.

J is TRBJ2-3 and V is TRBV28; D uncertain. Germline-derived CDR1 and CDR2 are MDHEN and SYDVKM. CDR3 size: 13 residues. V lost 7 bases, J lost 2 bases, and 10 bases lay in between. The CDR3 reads CASTLRVTDTQYF. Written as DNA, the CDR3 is TGTGCCAGCACCCTAAGGGTCACAGATACGCAGTATTTT.

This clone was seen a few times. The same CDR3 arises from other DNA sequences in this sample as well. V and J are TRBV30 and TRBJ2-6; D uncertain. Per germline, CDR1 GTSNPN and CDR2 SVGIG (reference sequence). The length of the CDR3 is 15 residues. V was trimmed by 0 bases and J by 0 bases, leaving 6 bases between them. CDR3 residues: CAWSVRLSGANVLTF. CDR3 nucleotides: TGTGCCTGGAGTGTCCGACTCTCTGGGGCCAACGTCCTGACTTTC.

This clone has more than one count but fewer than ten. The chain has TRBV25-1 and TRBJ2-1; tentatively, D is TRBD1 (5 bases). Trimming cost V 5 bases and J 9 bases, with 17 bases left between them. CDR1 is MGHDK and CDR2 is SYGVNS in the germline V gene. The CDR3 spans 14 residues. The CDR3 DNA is TGTGCCAGCAGTCCGACGGGCAGGGTTGGTGAGCAGTTCTTC. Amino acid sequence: CASSPTGRVGEQFF.

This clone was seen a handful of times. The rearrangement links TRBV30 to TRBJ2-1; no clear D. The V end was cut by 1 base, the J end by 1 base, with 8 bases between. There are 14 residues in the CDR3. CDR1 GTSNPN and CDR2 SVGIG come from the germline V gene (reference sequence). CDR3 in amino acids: CAWSGGKSYNEQFF. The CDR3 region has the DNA TGTGCCTGGAGTGGAGGCAAATCCTACAATGAGCAGTTCTTC.

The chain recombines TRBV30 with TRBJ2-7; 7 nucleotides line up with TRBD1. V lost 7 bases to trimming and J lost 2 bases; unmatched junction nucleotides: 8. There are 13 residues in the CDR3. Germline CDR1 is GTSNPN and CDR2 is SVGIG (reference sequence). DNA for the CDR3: TGTGCCTTACGACAGGGTATCCCCTACGAGCAGTACTTC. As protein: CALRQGIPYEQYF.

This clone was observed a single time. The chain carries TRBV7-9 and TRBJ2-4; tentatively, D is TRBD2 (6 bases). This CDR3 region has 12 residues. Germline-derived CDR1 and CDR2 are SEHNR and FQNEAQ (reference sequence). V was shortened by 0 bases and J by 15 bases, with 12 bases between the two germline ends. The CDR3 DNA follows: TGTGCCAGCAGCTTAGCGGAGGGTAAGACGTACTTC. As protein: CASSLAEGKTYF.

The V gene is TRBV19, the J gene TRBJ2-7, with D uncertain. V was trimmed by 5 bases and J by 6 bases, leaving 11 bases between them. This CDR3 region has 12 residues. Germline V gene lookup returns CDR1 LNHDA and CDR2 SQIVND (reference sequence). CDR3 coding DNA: TGTGCCAGTAGTCCCACTTGGGGCGAGCAGTACTTC. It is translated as CASSPTWGEQYF. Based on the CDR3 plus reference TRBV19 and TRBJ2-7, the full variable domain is DGGITQSPKYLFRKEGQNVTLSCEQNLNHDAMYWYRQDPGQGLRLIYYSQIVNDFQKGDIAEGYSVSREKKESFPLTVTSAQKNPTAFYLCASSPTWGEQYFGPGTRLTVT.

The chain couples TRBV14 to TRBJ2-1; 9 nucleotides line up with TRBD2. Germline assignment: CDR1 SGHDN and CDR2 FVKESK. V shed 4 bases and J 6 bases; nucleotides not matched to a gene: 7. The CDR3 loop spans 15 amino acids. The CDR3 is CASSPPGTSINEQFF. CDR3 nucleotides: TGTGCCAGCAGCCCTCCCGGGACTAGCATCAATGAGCAGTTCTTC.

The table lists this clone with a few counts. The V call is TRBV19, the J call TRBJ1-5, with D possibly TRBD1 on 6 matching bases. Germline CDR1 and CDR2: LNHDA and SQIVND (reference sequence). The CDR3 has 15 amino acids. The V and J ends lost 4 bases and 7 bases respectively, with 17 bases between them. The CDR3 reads CASSTGRGASQPQHF. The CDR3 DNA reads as TGTGCCAGTAGTACCGGGCGGGGGGCATCCCAGCCCCAGCATTTT.

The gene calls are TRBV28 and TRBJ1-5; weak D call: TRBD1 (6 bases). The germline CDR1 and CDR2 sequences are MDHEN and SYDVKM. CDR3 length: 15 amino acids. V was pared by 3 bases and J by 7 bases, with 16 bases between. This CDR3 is CASSLGGSRGQPQHF. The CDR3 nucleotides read TGTGCCAGCAGTTTGGGGGGGTCCAGGGGACAGCCCCAGCATTTT.

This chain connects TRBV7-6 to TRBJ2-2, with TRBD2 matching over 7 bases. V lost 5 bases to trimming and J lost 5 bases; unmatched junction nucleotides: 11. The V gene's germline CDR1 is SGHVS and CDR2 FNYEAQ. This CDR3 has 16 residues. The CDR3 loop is CASSRGAGVRTGELFF. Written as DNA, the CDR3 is TGTGCCAGCAGCCGGGGCGCGGGAGTACGGACCGGGGAGCTGTTTTTT.

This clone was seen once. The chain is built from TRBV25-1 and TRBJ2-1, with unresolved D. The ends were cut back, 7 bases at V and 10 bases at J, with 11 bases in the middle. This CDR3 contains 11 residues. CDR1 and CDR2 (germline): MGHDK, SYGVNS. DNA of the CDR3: TGTGCCAGCATGAGTCTGAGGGAGCAGTTCTTC. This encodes CASMSLREQFF.

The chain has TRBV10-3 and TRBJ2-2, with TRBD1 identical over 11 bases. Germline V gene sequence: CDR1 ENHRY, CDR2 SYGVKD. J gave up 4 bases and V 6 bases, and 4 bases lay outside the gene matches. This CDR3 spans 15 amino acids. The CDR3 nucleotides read TGTGCCATCAGGAGGGACAGGGGGGGCACCGGGGAGCTGTTTTTT. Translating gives CAIRRDRGGTGELFF.

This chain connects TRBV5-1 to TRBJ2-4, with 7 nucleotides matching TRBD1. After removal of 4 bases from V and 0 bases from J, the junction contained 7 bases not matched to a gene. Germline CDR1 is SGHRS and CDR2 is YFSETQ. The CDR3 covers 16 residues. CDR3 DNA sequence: TGCGCCAGCAGCCCTGAAGGACAGGTAGCCAAAAACATTCAGTACTTC. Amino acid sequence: CASSPEGQVAKNIQYF. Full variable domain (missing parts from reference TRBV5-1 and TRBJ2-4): KAGVTQTPRYLIKTRGQQVTLSCSPISGHRSVSWYQQTPGQGLQFLFEYFSETQRNKGNFPGRFSGRQFSNSRSEMNVSTLELGDSALYLCASSPEGQVAKNIQYFGAGTRLSVL.

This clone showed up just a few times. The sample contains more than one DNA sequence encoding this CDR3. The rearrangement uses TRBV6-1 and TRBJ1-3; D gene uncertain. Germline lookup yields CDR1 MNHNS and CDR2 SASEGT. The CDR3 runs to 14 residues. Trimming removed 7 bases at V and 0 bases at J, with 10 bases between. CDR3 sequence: CASTQSLSGNTIYF. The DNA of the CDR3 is TGTGCCAGCACCCAAAGCCTCTCTGGAAACACCATATATTTT.

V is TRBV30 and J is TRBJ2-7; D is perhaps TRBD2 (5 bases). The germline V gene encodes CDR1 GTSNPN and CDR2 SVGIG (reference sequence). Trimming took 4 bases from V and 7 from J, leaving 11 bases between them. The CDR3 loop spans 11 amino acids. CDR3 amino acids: CAWTTRGEQYF. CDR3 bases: TGTGCCTGGACCACGCGAGGGGAGCAGTACTTC.

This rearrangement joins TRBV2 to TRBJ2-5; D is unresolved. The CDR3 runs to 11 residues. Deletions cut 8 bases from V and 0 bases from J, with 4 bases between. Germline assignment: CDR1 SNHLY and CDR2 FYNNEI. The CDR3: CASLYQETQYF. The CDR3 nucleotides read TGTGCCAGCCTGTACCAAGAGACCCAGTACTTC.

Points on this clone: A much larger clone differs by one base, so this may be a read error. The CDR3 loop reads CASSLRETQYF. For the CDR3, the DNA is TGTGCCAGCAGCTTACGAGAGACCCAGTACTTC. The chain has TRBV13 and TRBJ2-5; D is unresolved. The CDR3 is 11 amino acids. Per the germline V gene, CDR1 is PRHDT and CDR2 is FYEKMQ (reference sequence). V lost 2 bases and J lost 4, with 2 bases in between.